A selection of T cell receptor beta chains follows, all from one sample in a study of T cell repertoires in cytomegalovirus infection. TCRdb reanalysed the reads using MiXCR and keeps one entry per CDR3 protein. This sample carries more than 150,000 distinct CDR3 sequences, roughly 19% of them seen once, and the ten largest clones take just under 3%. The material sequenced was PBMCs. The receptors were gathered from a human donor in good health (CMV status not recorded). Some clones in this sample may be carry-over from other donors' samples. Each CDR3 is given with its conserved first and last residue. Each record gives: V gene, J gene, D gene, clone size, CDR3 protein, CDR3 DNA. A D gene is named only where the DNA matches it firmly. For some rows the clone size is stated as once, few or many, or as a class when expanded; others skip it.

v_call: TRBV4-3
j_call: TRBJ2-6
d_call: .
clone_size: .
cdr3_aa: CASSQDYSGANVLTF
cdr3_nt: TGCGCCAGCAGCCAAGATTATTCTGGGGCCAACGTCCTGACTTTC

v_call: TRBV5-6
j_call: TRBJ2-7
d_call: .
clone_size: few
cdr3_aa: CASSRRGTYEQYF
cdr3_nt: TGTGCCAGCAGCCGCCGGGGGACCTACGAGCAGTACTTC

v_call: TRBV20-1
j_call: TRBJ2-1
d_call: .
clone_size: .
cdr3_aa: CSARDHLQHSGNEQFF
cdr3_nt: TGCAGTGCTAGAGATCACTTGCAGCACAGTGGAAATGAGCAGTTCTTC

v_call: TRBV5-1
j_call: TRBJ2-5
d_call: .
clone_size: .
cdr3_aa: CASSLSRGRRESQYF
cdr3_nt: TGCGCCAGCAGCTTGTCCCGGGGTCGTAGGGAGTCCCAGTACTTC

v_call: TRBV11-1
j_call: TRBJ2-3
d_call: TRBD1
clone_size: few
cdr3_aa: CASSPRAGTGAEDTQYF
cdr3_nt: TGTGCCAGCAGCCCTAGGGCCGGGACAGGGGCCGAAGATACGCAGTATTTT

v_call: TRBV7-9
j_call: TRBJ1-1
d_call: TRBD1
clone_size: few
cdr3_aa: CASRAPGQGPVNTEAFF
cdr3_nt: TGTGCCAGCAGAGCTCCTGGACAGGGCCCCGTGAACACTGAAGCTTTCTTT

v_call: TRBV4-1
j_call: TRBJ2-1
d_call: .
clone_size: .
cdr3_aa: CASSQVFGGRWGSYNEQFF
cdr3_nt: TGCGCCAGCAGCCAAGTTTTCGGGGGGCGGTGGGGCTCCTACAATGAGCAGTTCTTC

v_call: TRBV7-2
j_call: TRBJ2-7
d_call: .
clone_size: many
cdr3_aa: CASSLERFRAYEQYF
cdr3_nt: TGTGCCAGCAGCTTAGAAAGGTTCCGGGCCTACGAGCAGTACTTC

v_call: TRBV19
j_call: TRBJ1-1
d_call: TRBD1
clone_size: .
cdr3_aa: CASSIRQGAEAFF
cdr3_nt: TGTGCCAGTAGTATAAGGCAGGGGGCTGAAGCTTTCTTT

v_call: TRBV7-2
j_call: TRBJ2-5
d_call: .
clone_size: many
cdr3_aa: CASSLRTQETQYF
cdr3_nt: TGTGCCAGCAGCTTAAGGACCCAAGAGACCCAGTACTTC

v_call: TRBV19
j_call: TRBJ1-4
d_call: .
clone_size: many
cdr3_aa: CASSPRQDLEKLFF
cdr3_nt: TGTGCCAGTAGTCCACGACAGGATTTGGAAAAACTGTTTTTT

v_call: TRBV11-2
j_call: TRBJ2-1
d_call: .
clone_size: .
cdr3_aa: CASSLDAGQRQFF
cdr3_nt: TGTGCCAGCAGCTTAGATGCCGGACAGAGGCAGTTCTTC

v_call: TRBV20-1
j_call: TRBJ2-7
d_call: .
clone_size: few
cdr3_aa: CSARFPGNGEQYF
cdr3_nt: TGCAGTGCTAGATTCCCAGGGAATGGGGAGCAGTACTTC

v_call: TRBV7-2
j_call: TRBJ1-1
d_call: .
clone_size: many
cdr3_aa: CASRQSGNTEAFF
cdr3_nt: TGTGCCAGCAGACAGTCCGGGAACACTGAAGCTTTCTTT

v_call: TRBV5-4
j_call: TRBJ2-5
d_call: .
clone_size: .
cdr3_aa: CASSSEPASEETQYF
cdr3_nt: TGTGCCAGCAGCTCCGAGCCAGCTAGCGAAGAGACCCAGTACTTC

v_call: TRBV7-3
j_call: TRBJ2-2
d_call: .
clone_size: few
cdr3_aa: CASSLERNTGELFF
cdr3_nt: TGTGCCAGCAGCTTAGAGAGGAACACCGGGGAGCTGTTTTTT

v_call: TRBV6-2/TRBV6-3
j_call: TRBJ2-7
d_call: .
clone_size: many
cdr3_aa: CASRAGEESYEQYF
cdr3_nt: TGTGCCAGCAGGGCAGGGGAAGAATCTTACGAGCAGTACTTC